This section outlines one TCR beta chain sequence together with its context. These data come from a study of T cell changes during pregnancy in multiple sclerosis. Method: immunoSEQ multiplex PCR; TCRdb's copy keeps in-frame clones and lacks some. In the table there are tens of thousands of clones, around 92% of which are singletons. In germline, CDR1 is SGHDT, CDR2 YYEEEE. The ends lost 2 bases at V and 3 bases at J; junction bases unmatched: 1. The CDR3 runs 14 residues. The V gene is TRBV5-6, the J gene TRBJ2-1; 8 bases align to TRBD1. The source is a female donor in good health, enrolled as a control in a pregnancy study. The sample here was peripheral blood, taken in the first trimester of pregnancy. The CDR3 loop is CASSLDRGYNEQFF. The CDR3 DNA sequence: TGTGCCAGCAGCTTAGACAGGGGCTACAATGAGCAGTTCTTC.